Below are 28 T cell receptor beta chains sequenced from a single sample in a study of beta chain features in type 1 diabetes. Study findings and constraints: Researchers report that Type 1 diabetes patients had moderately but significantly shorter TCRB CDR3s across all four CD4+ subsets.

Which antigens these TCRs recognize remains unknown. The isolated RNA, all of it, was reverse transcribed, so expressed TCRB transcripts were what got sequenced. Method: immunoSEQ multiplex PCR; TCRdb's copy keeps in-frame clones and lacks some. The data show tens of thousands of clones, roughly 39% seen once. Sequencing used Tregs from blood. These receptor sequences come from a man younger than 45 with type 1 diabetes.

The V call is TRBV6-1, the J call TRBJ1-2; 10 bases map to TRBD1. The CDR3 has 15 residues. Per the germline V gene, CDR1 is MNHNS and CDR2 is SASEGT. The junction had 6 bases not matched to a gene; V was cut back by 6 bases and J by 2 bases. CDR3 in amino acids: CASRDPGQGNYGYTF. CDR3 in DNA: TGTGCCAGCAGGGATCCGGGACAGGGGAACTATGGCTACACCTTC.

V usage is TRBV18 and J usage is TRBJ2-5, with D uncertain. This CDR3 spans 12 amino acids. Germline CDR1 reads KGHSH; CDR2 reads LQKENI. Trimming removed 4 bases at V and 2 bases at J, with 5 bases between. The CDR3, as DNA: TGTGCCAGCTCACTCCAACAAGAGACCCAGTACTTC. This translates into CASSLQQETQYF.

This clone showed up just a few times. The rearrangement uses TRBV11-1 and TRBJ2-5; weak D call: TRBD1 (5 bases). V dropped 3 bases and J dropped 4 bases, with 12 bases sitting between them. Germline CDR1 is SGHAT and CDR2 is FQDESV (reference sequence). The CDR3 runs to 14 residues. In nucleotides, the CDR3 is TGTGCCAGCAGCTTGCCGGGTAGGGGAGAGACCCAGTACTTC. Protein sequence: CASSLPGRGETQYF.

The V and J genes are TRBV27 and TRBJ1-6; 9 bases agree with TRBD1. V was pared by 4 bases and J by 8 bases, with 6 bases of the junction left unmatched. Germline V gives CDR1 MNHEY, CDR2 SMNVEV (reference sequence). The CDR3 is made up of 15 amino acids. CDR3: CASSSLTGGYSPLHF. As DNA, the CDR3 is TGTGCCAGCAGTTCCTTGACAGGGGGTTATTCACCCCTCCACTTT.

The gene calls are TRBV7-8 and TRBJ2-7; 8 bases match TRBD2. Trimming cost V 5 bases and J 1 base; bases outside gene matches: 7. Germline V gives CDR1 SGHVS, CDR2 FQNEAQ. CDR3 length equals 15 residues. The CDR3 loop reads CASSPSGGWSYEQYF. CDR3 coding DNA: TGTGCCAGCAGCCCGAGCGGGGGCTGGTCCTACGAGCAGTACTTC.

The gene calls are TRBV28 and TRBJ2-1; 10 bases align to TRBD1. The V gene's germline CDR1 is MDHEN and CDR2 SYDVKM. Germline trimming cut 6 bases from V and 8 bases from J; bases unmatched to any gene: 10. The CDR3 covers 15 residues. CDR3 DNA: TGTGCCAGCAGAACTCCGGGACAGGGGTTATATGAGCAGTTCTTC. Translation: CASRTPGQGLYEQFF. Full variable domain (missing parts from reference TRBV28 and TRBJ2-1): DVKVTQSSRYLVKRTGEKVFLECVQDMDHENMFWYRQDPGLGLRLIYFSYDVKMKEKGDIPEGYSVSREKKERFSLILESASTNQTSMYLCASRTPGQGLYEQFFGPGTRLTVL.

This clone was picked up one time. The V and J genes are TRBV7-2 and TRBJ1-6; D not certain. This CDR3 comprises 15 residues. Looked up from germline, CDR1 is SGHTA and CDR2 is FQGNSA. The V end was cut by 3 bases, the J end by 7 bases, with 13 bases between. CDR3 nucleotide sequence: TGTGCCAGCAGCTTTTTAGGAGGGAGCAATTCACCCCTCCACTTT. This codes for CASSFLGGSNSPLHF.

The chain joins TRBV27 to TRBJ1-1; D is uncertain. The length of the CDR3 is 14 residues. V dropped 2 bases and J dropped 4 bases, with 11 bases sitting between them. Germline-derived CDR1 and CDR2 are MNHEY and SMNVEV (reference sequence). The CDR3 loop reads CASSLNRYSTEAFF. The CDR3 bases are TGTGCCAGCAGTTTAAACAGATATAGCACTGAAGCTTTCTTT.

The chain combines TRBV10-3 with TRBJ1-2; D might be TRBD1 (6 bases). Germline lookup yields CDR1 ENHRY and CDR2 SYGVKD. Trimming removed 4 bases from V and 4 bases from J, with 7 bases in between. This CDR3 region has 12 residues. Here the CDR3 DNA reads TGTGCCATCAGTGTGACAGGCTATGGCTACACCTTC. Its translation is CAISVTGYGYTF.

J is TRBJ2-5 and V is TRBV6-1; 12 positions match TRBD2. CDR3 size: 14 residues. The trim removed 6 bases at V and 5 bases at J, leaving 4 bases unmatched. The V gene's germline CDR1 is MNHNS and CDR2 SASEGT. Here the CDR3 reads CASSLLAGGETQYF. In nucleotides, the CDR3 is TGTGCCAGCAGCTTACTAGCGGGAGGTGAGACCCAGTACTTC.

The CDR3 here is CASRPVLTGQETQYF. CDR3 coding DNA: TGTGCCAGTCGGCCGGTTTTGACAGGTCAAGAGACCCAGTACTTC. This chain joins TRBV27 and TRBJ2-5; tentative D call: TRBD1 (6 bases). Germline loops: CDR1 MNHEY, CDR2 SMNVEV (reference sequence). With 9 bases removed from V and 2 bases from J, the gap between germline ends came to 19 bases. The CDR3 covers 15 residues.

The J gene is TRBJ2-5, the V gene TRBV5-1; the D gene is possibly TRBD2 (6 bases). This CDR3 comprises 15 residues. V lost 1 base to trimming and J lost 1 base, with 11 bases between them. The V gene's germline CDR1 is SGHRS and CDR2 YFSETQ. The CDR3 sequence is CASSLMVGGQETQYF. The CDR3 bases are TGCGCCAGCAGCTTGATGGTGGGGGGCCAAGAGACCCAGTACTTC.

This clone has just a few counts. This sequence joins TRBV7-2 and TRBJ2-7, with no clear D. This CDR3 has 14 residues. Per the germline V gene, CDR1 is SGHTA and CDR2 is FQGNSA. The V gene lost 5 bases and the J gene lost 5 bases, with 16 bases spanning the gap. The CDR3 coding sequence is TGTGCCAGCAGCCCCCGTTCTGGCCCCGACGAGCAGTACTTC. Translated: CASSPRSGPDEQYF.

J is TRBJ1-2 and V is TRBV19; 9 bases are a match to TRBD1. Germline CDR1 LNHDA, CDR2 SQIVND (reference sequence). This CDR3 spans 16 amino acids. V lost 3 bases, J lost 3 bases, and 8 bases stayed unmatched. DNA for the CDR3: TGTGCCAGTAGTATTCAGCTGGGACAGGGATACTATGGCTACACCTTC. Translating gives CASSIQLGQGYYGYTF.

The chain carries TRBV7-8 and TRBJ1-5, with D perhaps TRBD1 (5 bases). This CDR3 region has 16 residues. Germline CDR1 reads SGHVS; CDR2 reads FQNEAQ. V gave up 3 bases and J gave up 4 bases, with 16 bases separating them. CDR3 loop: CASSFQGSGLNQPQHF. As DNA, the CDR3 is TGTGCCAGCAGCTTCCAGGGATCGGGTCTAAATCAGCCCCAGCATTTT.

This clone was seen a handful of times. The chain combines TRBV7-8 with TRBJ2-3, with no clear D. This CDR3 region has 12 residues. Trimming cost V 5 bases and J 0 bases, with 3 bases left between them. CDR1 and CDR2 from the germline V gene are SGHVS and FQNEAQ. Here the CDR3 reads CASSLSTDTQYF. CDR3 bases: TGTGCCAGCAGCCTTAGCACAGATACGCAGTATTTT.

This clone was found a few times. The chain links TRBV29-1 to TRBJ2-3; D possibly corresponds to TRBD1 (5 bases). Germline-derived CDR1 and CDR2 are SQVTM and ANQGSEA. The germline V and J ends were trimmed by 4 bases and 0 bases, with 11 bases remaining between them. The CDR3 is 14 residues long. CDR3 residues: CSVGQTTSTDTQYF. The CDR3 DNA reads TGCAGCGTTGGACAGACCACTAGCACAGATACGCAGTATTTT.

The V and J genes are TRBV6-1 and TRBJ2-3; D remains ambiguous. This CDR3 has 15 amino acids. Germline V gene lookup returns CDR1 MNHNS and CDR2 SASEGT. Trimming shortened V by 5 bases and J by 0 bases, and 12 bases separated the two germline ends. The CDR3 DNA reads TGTGCCAGCAGTCCTCTCGGTGATAGCACAGATACGCAGTATTTT. This encodes CASSPLGDSTDTQYF.

The chain links TRBV5-8 to TRBJ2-1; 11 nucleotides line up with TRBD1. The length of the CDR3 is 16 residues. Germline lookup yields CDR1 SGHTS and CDR2 YDEGEE. With V trimmed by 6 bases and J by 3 bases, 8 bases remained unmatched. The CDR3 DNA sequence: TGTGCCAGCATCCCCCGGACAGGGGGCATCTACAATGAGCAGTTCTTC. Protein sequence: CASIPRTGGIYNEQFF.

The rearrangement uses TRBV5-5 and TRBJ2-1, with 8 positions matching TRBD2. Per germline, CDR1 SGHKS and CDR2 YYEKEE (reference sequence). CDR3 length: 16 residues. V lost 4 bases and J lost 8; bases outside the gene matches: 14. The CDR3 DNA follows: TGTGCCAGCAGCCTAGGACTAGCCCAAAGTAGTGATGAGCAGTTCTTC. It codes for CASSLGLAQSSDEQFF. The full variable domain, completed using reference TRBV5-5 and TRBJ2-1, is DAGVTQSPTHLIKTRGQQVTLRCSPISGHKSVSWYQQVLGQGPQFIFQYYEKEERGRGNFPDRFSARQFPNYSSELNVNALLLGDSALYLCASSLGLAQSSDEQFFGPGTRLTVL.

The V and J genes are TRBV4-1 and TRBJ2-7; TRBD2 matches 11 bases. The V gene end was trimmed by 4 bases and the J gene end by 3 bases; junction bases not matched to a gene: 5. The CDR3 sequence is 15 residues long. Germline CDR1 reads MGHRA; CDR2 reads YSYEKL. The CDR3 protein is CASSLGTSGFYEQYF. As DNA, the CDR3 is TGCGCCAGCAGCCTGGGGACTAGCGGTTTCTACGAGCAGTACTTC.

This clone was detected only a few times. This rearrangement joins TRBV28 to TRBJ1-3; no reliable D call. Germline-derived CDR1 and CDR2 are MDHEN and SYDVKM. V lost 4 bases to trimming and J lost 0 bases, with 10 bases between them. The CDR3 contains 15 residues. The CDR3: CASSSVTGSGNTIYF. The CDR3 DNA sequence: TGTGCCAGCAGTTCAGTGACGGGCTCTGGAAACACCATATATTTT. Using reference TRBV28 and TRBJ1-3 for the parts outside the CDR3, the full variable domain is DVKVTQSSRYLVKRTGEKVFLECVQDMDHENMFWYRQDPGLGLRLIYFSYDVKMKEKGDIPEGYSVSREKKERFSLILESASTNQTSMYLCASSSVTGSGNTIYFGEGSWLTVV.

This clone has just a few counts. The V gene is TRBV18, the J gene TRBJ2-7; 7 positions match TRBD1. Per germline, CDR1 KGHSH and CDR2 LQKENI. The CDR3 has 14 residues. J was trimmed by 10 bases and V by 5 bases; bases with no gene match: 14. In DNA, the CDR3 is TGTGCCAGCTCAAGAGACAGGGATATAGGCGTACAGTACTTC. This gives the protein CASSRDRDIGVQYF.

V gene TRBV2 combines with J gene TRBJ1-1; D might be TRBD1 (5 bases). CDR1 is SNHLY, CDR2 FYNNEI, per germline. This CDR3 spans 16 amino acids. Trimming left V 8 bases short and J 0 bases short, with 19 bases between. The CDR3 DNA sequence: TGTGCCAGCCCTAGAGGCGGACAAAGCATGAACACTGAAGCTTTCTTT. It encodes CASPRGGQSMNTEAFF.

The genes are TRBV7-2 and TRBJ2-7; the match to TRBD1 covers 7 bases. V gave up 1 base and J gave up 6 bases; unmatched junction bases: 6. The CDR3 is 14 residues long. Germline V CDR1 and CDR2: SGHTA, FQGNSA. The CDR3 region is CASSLERSGGEQYF. The CDR3 nucleotides are TGTGCCAGCAGCTTAGAAAGGTCAGGGGGCGAGCAGTACTTC.

This sequence joins TRBV28 and TRBJ2-1; TRBD1 aligns across 9 bases. The ends lost 5 bases at V and 7 bases at J; junction bases unmatched: 3. CDR3 size: 13 residues. CDR1 MDHEN and CDR2 SYDVKM come from the germline V gene. The CDR3: CASSRTGANEQFF. DNA of the CDR3: TGTGCCAGCAGTCGGACAGGGGCGAATGAGCAGTTCTTC.

The gene calls are TRBV18 and TRBJ1-2, with 9 nucleotides matching TRBD1. The CDR3 loop spans 15 amino acids. The germline CDR1 and CDR2 sequences are KGHSH and LQKENI. Trimming took 0 bases from V and 2 from J; bases not matched to a gene: 1. The CDR3 protein is CASSPPGQGNYGYTF. CDR3 in DNA: TGTGCCAGCTCACCACCGGGACAGGGAAACTATGGCTACACCTTC.

The chain couples TRBV6-6 to TRBJ2-1; the D gene is possibly TRBD2 (7 bases). The CDR3 is 15 amino acids. Trimming removed 6 bases at V and 8 bases at J, with 20 bases between. The V gene's germline CDR1 is MNHNY and CDR2 SVGAGI (reference sequence). For the CDR3, the DNA is TGTGCCAGCAGACGGACTAGGGGGGGAAGCGATGAGCAGTTCTTC. This gives the protein CASRRTRGGSDEQFF.